One and the same sample provided the 25 T cell receptor beta chains below, sequenced in a study of blood T cell repertoires in COVID-19. Assay used: immunoSEQ multiplex PCR; TCRdb lists only in-frame clones, some missing. Among 50,000 to 65,000 clones listed, more than 75% were seen once. Sequenced: peripheral blood. These receptors came from a man over 45 with active COVID-19.

The chain links TRBV11-3 to TRBJ1-1, with 7 bases that match TRBD1. CDR3 size: 14 residues. In germline, CDR1 is SGHNT, CDR2 YENEEA. The J segment lost 1 base and the V segment lost 5 bases, leaving 4 bases of the junction unmatched. The CDR3 loop reads CASSQDRQNTEAFF. For the CDR3, the DNA is TGTGCCAGCAGCCAGGACAGGCAGAACACTGAAGCTTTCTTT.

The rearrangement links TRBV9 to TRBJ2-7, with TRBD2 matching over 8 bases. The germline CDR1 and CDR2 sequences are SGDLS and YYNGEE. J gave up 2 bases and V 4 bases, and 14 bases lay outside the gene matches. This CDR3 has 17 residues. The CDR3 region is CASSPQGYSGVTYEQYF. CDR3 nucleotide sequence: TGTGCCAGCAGCCCCCAAGGCTATAGCGGGGTAACCTACGAGCAGTACTTC.

This rearrangement joins TRBV9 to TRBJ2-7; 12 bases line up with TRBD2. CDR3 size: 16 residues. CDR1 is SGDLS, CDR2 YYNGEE, per germline. Germline trimming cut 3 bases from V and 0 bases from J; bases unmatched to any gene: 4. Written as DNA, the CDR3 is TGTGCCAGCAGCGATCAGACTAGCGGGGGCTCCTACGAGCAGTACTTC. Its protein product is CASSDQTSGGSYEQYF.

This clone was found a few times. The V gene is TRBV2, the J gene TRBJ1-5; D gene unclear. Germline-derived CDR1 and CDR2 are SNHLY and FYNNEI. The CDR3 length is 15 residues. V shed 5 bases and J shed 2 bases, with 13 bases lying between them. The CDR3 coding sequence is TGTGCCAGCAGTCCCGAACCGGAGGGCAATCAGCCCCAGCATTTT. Its protein is CASSPEPEGNQPQHF. Variable domain in full (rest from reference TRBV2 and TRBJ1-5): EPEVTQTPSHQVTQMGQEVILRCVPISNHLYFYWYRQILGQKVEFLVSFYNNEISEKSEIFDDQFSVERPDGSNFTLKIRSTKLEDSAMYFCASSPEPEGNQPQHFGDGTRLSIL.

This sequence joins TRBV4-2 and TRBJ2-5; no definite D call. The CDR3 contains 15 residues. Germline V gene lookup returns CDR1 LGHNA and CDR2 YNFKEQ. Trimming left V 0 bases short and J 7 bases short, with 15 bases between. CDR3 region: CASSQEKIRGGTQYF. The CDR3 bases are TGTGCCAGCAGCCAAGAAAAGATACGAGGCGGGACCCAGTACTTC.

The chain has TRBV23-1 and TRBJ2-3; D not resolved. TRBV23-1 counts as an open reading frame of uncertain function. The CDR3 has 10 residues. Trimming pared 8 bases from V and 6 bases from J, leaving 6 bases between. CDR3 protein: CASPRDTQYF. The CDR3 nucleotides read TGCGCCAGCCCTCGGGATACGCAGTATTTT.

The chain joins TRBV7-9 to TRBJ1-2; 7 nucleotides align to TRBD1. CDR3 length equals 16 residues. CDR1 SEHNR and CDR2 FQNEAQ come from the germline V gene (reference sequence). V trimming: 7 bases; J trimming: 0 bases; junction bases outside the gene matches: 11. DNA of the CDR3: TGTGCCAGCACCTCAGCTTGGGACAGTTCTAACTATGGCTACACCTTC. This codes for CASTSAWDSSNYGYTF.

The V call is TRBV2, the J call TRBJ2-6; TRBD1 matches at 7 bases. CDR3 size: 14 residues. Germline CDR1 SNHLY, CDR2 FYNNEI. V was clipped by 8 bases and J by 7 bases; unmatched bases: 8. CDR3 amino acids: CASGWDSAANVLTF. CDR3 DNA: TGTGCCAGCGGCTGGGACAGTGCAGCCAACGTCCTGACTTTC.

The genes are TRBV5-1 and TRBJ2-1; 10 bases map to TRBD2. The germline CDR1 and CDR2 sequences are SGHRS and YFSETQ. There are 16 residues in the CDR3. V was clipped by 4 bases and J by 12 bases; unmatched bases: 16. In nucleotides, the CDR3 is TGCGCCAGCAGCCTACCGGGACTAGCGCCGTATTCTGGGCAGTTCTTC. The encoded protein is CASSLPGLAPYSGQFF.

This chain joins TRBV6-4 and TRBJ1-5; no clear D. The germline V gene encodes CDR1 MRHNA and CDR2 SNTAGT. This CDR3 is 15 amino acids long. V was trimmed by 0 bases and J by 9 bases, leaving 15 bases between them. The chain's CDR3 is CASSDSAGPGWPQHF. In DNA, the CDR3 is TGTGCCAGCAGTGACTCGGCGGGCCCCGGGTGGCCCCAGCATTTT.

The chain is built from TRBV11-2 and TRBJ2-7; the match to TRBD2 covers 8 bases. Trimming took 7 bases from V and 3 from J; bases not matched to a gene: 8. The CDR3 is 14 amino acids. From germline, CDR1 is SGHAT and CDR2 FQNNGV. The CDR3 coding sequence is TGTGCCAGCAAGGGAGCGGGAGCGTACTACGAGCAGTACTTC. Its protein product is CASKGAGAYYEQYF.

The J gene is TRBJ2-3, the V gene TRBV6-6; 9 nucleotides match TRBD2. This CDR3 has 15 amino acids. From germline, CDR1 is MNHNY and CDR2 SVGAGI (reference sequence). With 2 bases clipped from V and 4 bases from J, the junction kept 4 bases outside the gene matches. The CDR3 coding sequence is TGTGCCAGCAGTTACGGGGAGCGGGGGGCAGATACGCAGTATTTT. This codes for CASSYGERGADTQYF.

The V and J genes are TRBV3-1 (or the pseudogene TRBV3-2) and TRBJ2-1; 8 bases align to TRBD2. The CDR3 has 16 residues. CDR1 is LGHDT and CDR2 is YNNKEL in the germline V gene (reference sequence). The J segment lost 2 bases and the V segment lost 1 base, leaving 4 bases of the junction unmatched. Written as DNA, the CDR3 is TGTGCCAGCAGCCAAGGCGAGCGGGAGCCCTACAATGAGCAGTTCTTC. Translating gives CASSQGEREPYNEQFF.

The CDR3 here is CASSLGCRRAPTEFF. As DNA, the CDR3 is TGTGCCAGCAGCTTAGGTTGTAGGAGGGCCCCCACAGAGTTCTTC. The chain joins TRBV7-7 to TRBJ2-1, with D maybe TRBD2 (6 bases). CDR3 length equals 15 residues. V was pared by 1 base and J by 14 bases, with 21 bases between. Germline V CDR1 and CDR2: SSHAT, FNYEAQ (reference sequence).

In DNA form, the CDR3 reads TGTGCCAGCAGCTTAAACAGGGTTAACAATGAGCAGTTCTTC. Protein: CASSLNRVNNEQFF. This chain joins TRBV5-5 and TRBJ2-1, with D tentatively TRBD1 (6 bases). The CDR3 consists of 14 residues. Per the germline V gene, CDR1 is SGHKS and CDR2 is YYEKEE (reference sequence). Trimming shortened V by 2 bases and J by 5 bases, and 11 bases separated the two germline ends.

The J gene is TRBJ2-7, the V gene TRBV13, with 12 bases lining up with TRBD2. Germline trimming cut 5 bases from V and 3 bases from J; bases unmatched to any gene: 11. This CDR3 is built from 17 residues. Germline CDR1 and CDR2: PRHDT and FYEKMQ (reference sequence). As DNA, the CDR3 is TGTGCCAGCAGCAAAGGACTAGCGGGAACGACTAGCTACGAGCAGTACTTC. Translating it yields CASSKGLAGTTSYEQYF.

The chain has TRBV6-6 and TRBJ2-1, with 10 bases matching TRBD2. The germline gives CDR1 MNHNY, CDR2 SVGAGI (reference sequence). Germline trimming cut 6 bases from V and 3 bases from J; bases unmatched to any gene: 2. The CDR3 is made up of 14 amino acids. CDR3 loop: CASSRTSGYNEQFF. CDR3 in DNA: TGTGCCAGCAGCCGGACTAGCGGCTACAATGAGCAGTTCTTC.

The chain links TRBV4-1 to TRBJ2-3; 8 bases are a match to TRBD2. Germline V lookup: CDR1 MGHRA, CDR2 YSYEKL. The ends lost 4 bases at V and 4 bases at J; junction bases unmatched: 7. The CDR3 extends over 15 amino acids. CDR3 sequence reads: CASSPSGLAPDTQYF. CDR3 bases: TGCGCCAGCAGCCCCTCCGGACTAGCCCCAGATACGCAGTATTTT.

The V gene is TRBV29-1, the J gene TRBJ2-7; 11 nucleotides agree with TRBD2. The CDR3 has 13 residues. Germline lookup yields CDR1 SQVTM and CDR2 ANQGSEA. V was pared by 5 bases and J by 5 bases, with 5 bases of the junction left unmatched. CDR3 bases: TGCAGCGTTAGACTAGCGGGATACCACGAGCAGTACTTC. The encoded protein is CSVRLAGYHEQYF.

The rearrangement links TRBV18 to TRBJ1-4, with 7 bases matching TRBD1. The CDR3 extends over 14 amino acids. Germline CDR1 KGHSH, CDR2 LQKENI. V trimming: 4 bases; J trimming: 3 bases; junction bases outside the gene matches: 2. The CDR3 protein is CASSLGTANEKLFF. In DNA, the CDR3 is TGTGCCAGCTCACTCGGGACAGCTAATGAAAAACTGTTTTTT.

This chain links TRBV28 with TRBJ1-3; D gene ambiguous. The germline V and J ends were trimmed by 1 base and 2 bases, with 6 bases remaining between them. Per germline, CDR1 MDHEN and CDR2 SYDVKM. The CDR3 totals 14 residues. The DNA for the CDR3 is TGTGCCAGCAGTTTATTCGGGACTGGAAACACCATATATTTT. This codes for CASSLFGTGNTIYF.

The rearrangement joins TRBV2 to TRBJ1-2; 7 nucleotides match TRBD1. With 6 bases clipped from V and 4 bases from J, the junction kept 11 bases outside the gene matches. Germline assignment: CDR1 SNHLY and CDR2 FYNNEI. CDR3 length equals 15 residues. The CDR3 DNA sequence: TGTGCCAGCAGCGCCGACAGGGTTTCTATCTATGGCTACACCTTC. Translated, it gives CASSADRVSIYGYTF.

The V gene is TRBV5-1, the J gene TRBJ1-3; a possible D gene is TRBD1 (5 bases). Germline V CDR1 and CDR2: SGHRS, YFSETQ. The CDR3 contains 16 residues. Trimming removed 4 bases at V and 0 bases at J, with 14 bases between. The CDR3 DNA reads TGCGCCAGCAGCCTGGACATGCTCGCCTCTGGAAACACCATATATTTT. Its translation: CASSLDMLASGNTIYF.

CDR3 amino acids: CATETSGGLDEQFF. Here the CDR3 DNA reads TGTGCCACCGAGACTAGCGGGGGATTGGATGAGCAGTTCTTC. V usage is TRBV5-8 and J usage is TRBJ2-1, with 12 bases that match TRBD2. The V gene end was trimmed by 9 bases and the J gene end by 8 bases; junction bases not matched to a gene: 9. The germline V gene has CDR1 SGHTS and CDR2 YDEGEE. The CDR3 contains 14 residues.

The chain couples TRBV11-2 to TRBJ1-6, with 9 positions matching TRBD1. CDR3 length equals 14 residues. Germline-derived CDR1 and CDR2 are SGHAT and FQNNGV. V gave up 5 bases and J gave up 7 bases; unmatched junction bases: 3. In DNA, the CDR3 is TGTGCCAGCAGCCGACAGGGGGTGAATTCACCCCTCCACTTT. Its protein is CASSRQGVNSPLHF.